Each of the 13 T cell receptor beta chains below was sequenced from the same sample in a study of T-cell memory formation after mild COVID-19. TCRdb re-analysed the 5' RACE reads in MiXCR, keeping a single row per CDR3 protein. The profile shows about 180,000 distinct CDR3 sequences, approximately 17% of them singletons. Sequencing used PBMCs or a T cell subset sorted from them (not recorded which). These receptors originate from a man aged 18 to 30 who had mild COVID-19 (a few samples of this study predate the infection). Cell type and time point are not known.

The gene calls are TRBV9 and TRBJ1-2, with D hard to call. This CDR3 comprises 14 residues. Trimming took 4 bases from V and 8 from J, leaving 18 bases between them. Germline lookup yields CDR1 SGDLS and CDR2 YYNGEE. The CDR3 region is CASSPPTTGEGYTF. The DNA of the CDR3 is TGTGCCAGCAGCCCTCCTACGACGGGTGAAGGCTACACCTTC.

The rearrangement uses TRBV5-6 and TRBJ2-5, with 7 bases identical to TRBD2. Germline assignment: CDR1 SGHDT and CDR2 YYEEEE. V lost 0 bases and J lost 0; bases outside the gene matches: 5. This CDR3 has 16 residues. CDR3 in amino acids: CASSLGPGGHQETQYF. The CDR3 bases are TGTGCCAGCAGCTTGGGACCGGGGGGTCACCAAGAGACCCAGTACTTC.

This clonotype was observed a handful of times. The CDR3 here is CSARDASGSGTQYF. CDR3 sequence (DNA): TGCAGTGCTAGAGATGCTAGCGGGTCGGGGACCCAGTACTTC. The chain employs TRBV20-1 and TRBJ2-5; the match to TRBD2 covers 8 bases. Trimming cost V 0 bases and J 7 bases; bases outside gene matches: 7. In germline, CDR1 is DFQATT, CDR2 SNEGSKA (reference sequence). The CDR3 consists of 14 residues.

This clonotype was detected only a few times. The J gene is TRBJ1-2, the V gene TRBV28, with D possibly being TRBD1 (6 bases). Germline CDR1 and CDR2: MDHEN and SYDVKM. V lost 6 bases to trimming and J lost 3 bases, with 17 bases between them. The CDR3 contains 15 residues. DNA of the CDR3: TGTGCCAGCAGGCTTGCGGGACAAGGAGACTATGGCTACACCTTC. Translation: CASRLAGQGDYGYTF.

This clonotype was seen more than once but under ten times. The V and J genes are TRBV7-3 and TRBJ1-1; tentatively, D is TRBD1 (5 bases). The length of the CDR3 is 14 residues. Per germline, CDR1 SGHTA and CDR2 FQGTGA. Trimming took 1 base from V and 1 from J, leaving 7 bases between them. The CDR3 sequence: CASSLMGENTEAFF. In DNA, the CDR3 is TGTGCCAGCAGCTTAATGGGGGAGAACACTGAAGCTTTCTTT.

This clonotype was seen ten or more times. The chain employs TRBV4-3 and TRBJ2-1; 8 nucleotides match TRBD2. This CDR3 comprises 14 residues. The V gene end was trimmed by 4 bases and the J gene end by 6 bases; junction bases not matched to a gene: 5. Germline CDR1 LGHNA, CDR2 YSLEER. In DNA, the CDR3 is TGCGCCAGCAGCCGCGGCGGGGGGCTCAATGAGCAGTTCTTC. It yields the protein CASSRGGGLNEQFF.

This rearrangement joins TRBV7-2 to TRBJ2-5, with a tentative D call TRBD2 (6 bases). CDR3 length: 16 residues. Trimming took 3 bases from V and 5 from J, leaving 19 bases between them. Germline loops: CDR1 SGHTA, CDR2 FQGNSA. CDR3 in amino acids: CASSFVGGTGVETQYF. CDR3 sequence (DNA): TGTGCCAGCAGCTTCGTGGGCGGGACGGGCGTGGAGACCCAGTACTTC.

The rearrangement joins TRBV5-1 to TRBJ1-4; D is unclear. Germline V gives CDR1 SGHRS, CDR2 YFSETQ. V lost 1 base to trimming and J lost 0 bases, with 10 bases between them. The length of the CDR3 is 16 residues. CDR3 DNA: TGCGCCAGCAGCTTGAGAGGAGTTGCAACTAATGAAAAACTGTTTTTT. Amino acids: CASSLRGVATNEKLFF.

The CDR3 spells CASSQSQAGELFF. The CDR3 DNA is TGTGCCAGCAGCCAGTCCCAGGCCGGGGAGCTGTTTTTT. J is TRBJ2-2 and V is TRBV7-2; D is uncertain. The CDR3 is 13 amino acids. With 5 bases removed from V and 6 bases from J, the gap between germline ends came to 10 bases. The germline CDR1 and CDR2 sequences are SGHTA and FQGNSA. The whole variable domain, filled in from reference TRBV7-2 and TRBJ2-2, reads GAGVSQSPSNKVTEKGKDVELRCDPISGHTALYWYRQSLGQGLEFLIYFQGNSAPDKSGLPSDRFSAERTGGSVSTLTIQRTQQEDSAVYLCASSQSQAGELFFGEGSRLTVL.

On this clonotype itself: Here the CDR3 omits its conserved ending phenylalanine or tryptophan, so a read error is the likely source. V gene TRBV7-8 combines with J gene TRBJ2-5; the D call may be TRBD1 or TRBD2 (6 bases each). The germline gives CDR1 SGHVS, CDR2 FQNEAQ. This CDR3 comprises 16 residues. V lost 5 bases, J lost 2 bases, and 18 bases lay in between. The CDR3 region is CASSRGWGAGQETQYY. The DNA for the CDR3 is TGTGCCAGCAGCCGCGGATGGGGGGCGGGACAAGAGACCCAGTACTAC.

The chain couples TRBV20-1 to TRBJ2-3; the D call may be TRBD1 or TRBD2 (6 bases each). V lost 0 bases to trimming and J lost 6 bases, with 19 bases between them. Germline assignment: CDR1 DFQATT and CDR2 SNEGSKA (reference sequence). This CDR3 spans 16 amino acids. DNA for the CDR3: TGCAGTGCTAGAGATCTATTAACAGGGAGGCGGGATACGCAGTATTTT. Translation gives CSARDLLTGRRDTQYF.

CDR3 DNA sequence: TGTGCCAGCAGCGCAGGTCAGGGCGTCAATGAGCAGTTCTTC. Protein product: CASSAGQGVNEQFF. V gene TRBV7-2 combines with J gene TRBJ2-1; D perhaps matches TRBD1 (5 bases). The germline CDR1 and CDR2 sequences are SGHTA and FQGNSA. V lost 5 bases to trimming and J lost 6 bases, with 14 bases between them. This CDR3 comprises 14 residues.

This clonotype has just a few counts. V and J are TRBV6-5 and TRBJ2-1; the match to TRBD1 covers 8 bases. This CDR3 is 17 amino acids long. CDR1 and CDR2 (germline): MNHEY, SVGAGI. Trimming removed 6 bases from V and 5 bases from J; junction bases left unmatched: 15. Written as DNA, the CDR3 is TGTGCCAGCAGACATGGCCCCGGGCAGGGGGCCCACAATGAGCAGTTCTTC. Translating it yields CASRHGPGQGAHNEQFF.